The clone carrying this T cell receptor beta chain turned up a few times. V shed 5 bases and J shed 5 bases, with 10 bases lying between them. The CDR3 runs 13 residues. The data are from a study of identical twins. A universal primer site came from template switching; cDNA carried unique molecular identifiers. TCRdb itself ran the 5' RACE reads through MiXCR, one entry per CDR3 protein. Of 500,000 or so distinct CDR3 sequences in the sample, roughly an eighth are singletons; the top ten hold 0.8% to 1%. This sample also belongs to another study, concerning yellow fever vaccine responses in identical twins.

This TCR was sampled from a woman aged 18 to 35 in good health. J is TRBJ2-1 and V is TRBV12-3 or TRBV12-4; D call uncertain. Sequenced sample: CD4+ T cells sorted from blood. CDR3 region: CASSMSADNEQFF. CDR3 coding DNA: TGTGCCAGCAGTATGTCGGCAGACAATGAGCAGTTCTTC.